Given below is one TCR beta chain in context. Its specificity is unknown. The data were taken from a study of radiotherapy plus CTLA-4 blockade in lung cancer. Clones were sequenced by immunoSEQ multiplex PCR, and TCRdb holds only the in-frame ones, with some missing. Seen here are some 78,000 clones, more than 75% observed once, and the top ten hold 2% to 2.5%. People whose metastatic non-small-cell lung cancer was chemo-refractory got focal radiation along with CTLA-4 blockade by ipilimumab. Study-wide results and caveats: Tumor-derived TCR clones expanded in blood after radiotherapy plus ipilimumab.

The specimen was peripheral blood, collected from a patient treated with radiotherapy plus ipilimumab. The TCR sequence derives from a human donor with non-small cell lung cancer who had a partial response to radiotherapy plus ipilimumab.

CDR3: CASSSTSGTAKDTQYF. CDR3 DNA: TGTGCCAGCAGTTCGACCAGCGGGACCGCAAAAGATACGCAGTATTTT. V usage is TRBV6-5 and J usage is TRBJ2-3; 7 nucleotides match TRBD2. The CDR3 loop spans 16 amino acids. Per the germline V gene, CDR1 is MNHEY and CDR2 is SVGAGI. The trim removed 4 bases at V and 5 bases at J, leaving 12 bases unmatched.